The clone carrying this T cell receptor (beta chain) came up many times. The antigen remains undetermined. This specimen comes from a study of prognosis after radiotherapy for stage I lung cancer. Overall study: Each non-small cell lung cancer patient was deemed medically inoperable. The study recorded distant metastases in a few patients (median around seven months) after radiotherapy and no significant progression in under 17.

Two-round multiplex PCR amplified TCR beta CDR3 from genomic DNA. First-round PCR amplification was performed with primers specific to each TRBV and TRBJ gene. One entry per CDR3 protein results from TCRdb running MiXCR on the multiplex PCR reads. The table shows around 12,000 distinct CDR3 sequences, with less than 55% occurring only once. General observations from the study: Reduced unique TCR clone counts were recorded after stereotactic body radiation therapy, with a median of about 9,700 versus 6,500.

Germline-derived CDR1 and CDR2 are SGHDT and YYEEEE. The V end lost 2 bases, the J end lost 5 bases, and 11 bases lay between the germline ends. The CDR3 length is 13 residues. The TCR comes from a donor aged 50 or older with non-small cell lung cancer. Specimen: PBMCs, collected before or after stereotactic body radiation therapy (not recorded which). The rearrangement links TRBV5-6 to TRBJ2-7, with a possible D match to TRBD1 (5 bases). The CDR3 loop reads CASSLWQTDEQYF. The DNA for the CDR3 is TGTGCCAGCAGCTTATGGCAGACAGACGAGCAGTACTTC.